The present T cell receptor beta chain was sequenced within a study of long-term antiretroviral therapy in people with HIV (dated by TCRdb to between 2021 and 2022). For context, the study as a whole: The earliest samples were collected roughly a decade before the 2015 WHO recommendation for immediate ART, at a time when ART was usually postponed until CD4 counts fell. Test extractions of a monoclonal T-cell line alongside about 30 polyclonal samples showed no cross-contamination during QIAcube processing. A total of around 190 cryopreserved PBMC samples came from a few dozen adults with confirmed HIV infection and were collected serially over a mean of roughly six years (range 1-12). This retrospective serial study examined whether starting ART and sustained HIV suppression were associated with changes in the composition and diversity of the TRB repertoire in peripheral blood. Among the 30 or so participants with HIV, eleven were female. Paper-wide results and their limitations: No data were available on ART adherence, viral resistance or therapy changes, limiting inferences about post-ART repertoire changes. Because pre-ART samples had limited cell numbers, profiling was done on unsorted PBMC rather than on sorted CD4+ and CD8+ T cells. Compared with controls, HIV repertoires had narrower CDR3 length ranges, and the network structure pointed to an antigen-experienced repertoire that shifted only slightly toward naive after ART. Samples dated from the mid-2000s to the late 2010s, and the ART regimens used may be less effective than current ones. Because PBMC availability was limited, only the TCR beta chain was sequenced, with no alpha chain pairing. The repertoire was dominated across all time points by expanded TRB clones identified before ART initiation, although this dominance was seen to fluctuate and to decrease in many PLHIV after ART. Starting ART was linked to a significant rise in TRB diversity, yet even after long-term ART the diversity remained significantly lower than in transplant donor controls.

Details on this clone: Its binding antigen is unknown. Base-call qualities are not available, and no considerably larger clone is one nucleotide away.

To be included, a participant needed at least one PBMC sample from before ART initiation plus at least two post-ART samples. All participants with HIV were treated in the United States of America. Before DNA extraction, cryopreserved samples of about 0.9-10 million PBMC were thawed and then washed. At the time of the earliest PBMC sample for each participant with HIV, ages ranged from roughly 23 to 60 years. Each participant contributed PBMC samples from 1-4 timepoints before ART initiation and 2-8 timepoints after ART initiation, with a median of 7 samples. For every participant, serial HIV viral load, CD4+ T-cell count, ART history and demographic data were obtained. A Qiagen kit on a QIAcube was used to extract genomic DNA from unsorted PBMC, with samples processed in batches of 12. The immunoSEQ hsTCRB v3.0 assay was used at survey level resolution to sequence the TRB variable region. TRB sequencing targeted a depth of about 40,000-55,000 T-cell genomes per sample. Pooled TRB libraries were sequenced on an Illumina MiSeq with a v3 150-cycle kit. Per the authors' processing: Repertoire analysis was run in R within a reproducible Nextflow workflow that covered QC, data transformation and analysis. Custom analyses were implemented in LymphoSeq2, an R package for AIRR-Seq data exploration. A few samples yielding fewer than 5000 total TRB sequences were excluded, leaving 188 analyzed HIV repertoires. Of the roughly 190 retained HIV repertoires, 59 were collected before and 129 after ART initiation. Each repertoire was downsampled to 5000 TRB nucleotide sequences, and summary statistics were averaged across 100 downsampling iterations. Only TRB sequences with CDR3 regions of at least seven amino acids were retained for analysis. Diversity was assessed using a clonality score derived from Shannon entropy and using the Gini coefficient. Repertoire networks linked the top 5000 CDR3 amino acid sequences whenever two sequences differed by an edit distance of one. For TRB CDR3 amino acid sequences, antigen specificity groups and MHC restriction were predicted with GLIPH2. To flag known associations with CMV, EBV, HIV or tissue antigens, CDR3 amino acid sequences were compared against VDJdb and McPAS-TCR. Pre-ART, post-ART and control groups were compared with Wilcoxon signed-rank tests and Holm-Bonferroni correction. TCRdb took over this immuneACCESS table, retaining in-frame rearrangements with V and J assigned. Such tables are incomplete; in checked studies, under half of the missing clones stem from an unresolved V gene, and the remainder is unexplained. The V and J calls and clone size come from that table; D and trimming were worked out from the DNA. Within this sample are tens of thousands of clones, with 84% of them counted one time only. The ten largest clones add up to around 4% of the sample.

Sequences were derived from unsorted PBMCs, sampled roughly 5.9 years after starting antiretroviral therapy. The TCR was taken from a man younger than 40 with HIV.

In nucleotide form, the sequence is TGTGCCAGCAGCTTAGCCGTCTACTCTGGAAACACCATATATTTT. Its amino acids are CASSLAVYSGNTIYF. The chain uses TRBV7-2 and TRBJ1-3; there is no confident call for the D gene. CDR1 SGHTA and CDR2 FQGNSA are derived from the germline V gene. The CDR3 sequence holds 15 residues, the cysteine and phenylalanine included. Only the CDR3 portion is preserved as DNA: 45 bases, with reading frame beginning at the first base. Trimming costs V 0 bases and J 0 bases, and their ends lie 6 bases apart. Outside the CDR3, residues come from the reference TRBV7-2 and TRBJ1-3 proteins, so the full variable domain is: GAGVSQSPSNKVTEKGKDVELRCDPISGHTALYWYRQSLGQGLEFLIYFQGNSAPDKSGLPSDRFSAERTGGSVSTLTIQRTQQEDSAVYLCASSLAVYSGNTIYFGEGSWLTVV.